The T cell receptor beta chain under discussion was sequenced for a study of post-analysis software for immune sequencing data. Study details: In terms of disease course, relapsing-remitting, secondary progressive and progressive-relapsing multiple sclerosis were included.

The library was made from cDNA and included unique molecular identifiers. TCRdb reanalysed the PCR reads using MiXCR and keeps one entry per CDR3 protein. The sample yields 750,000 to 900,000 distinct CDR3 sequences, approximately 44% seen once. Details on this clonotype: What it binds is unknown.

The CDR3 extends over 16 amino acids. Germline assignment: CDR1 MNHEY and CDR2 SVGEGT. The ends lost 2 bases at V and 5 bases at J; junction bases unmatched: 9. Findings of the study overall: Patients showed TRBV5-6, TRBV5-1 and TRBV20-1 among five TRBV segments more frequent than in controls. Strong co-clustering by F measure was seen for same-batch samples. In multiple sclerosis, normalized Chao1 diversity was significantly below that of controls.

This sequence originates from a girl between 10 and 17 years old with multiple sclerosis. Sequenced input: blood. The chain has TRBV6-2 or TRBV6-3 and TRBJ2-3, with 8 bases matching TRBD2. The CDR3 nucleotides are TGTGCCAGCAGTTACCCGGAGCGGGAGTGGGGAGATACGCAGTATTTT. Protein product: CASSYPEREWGDTQYF.